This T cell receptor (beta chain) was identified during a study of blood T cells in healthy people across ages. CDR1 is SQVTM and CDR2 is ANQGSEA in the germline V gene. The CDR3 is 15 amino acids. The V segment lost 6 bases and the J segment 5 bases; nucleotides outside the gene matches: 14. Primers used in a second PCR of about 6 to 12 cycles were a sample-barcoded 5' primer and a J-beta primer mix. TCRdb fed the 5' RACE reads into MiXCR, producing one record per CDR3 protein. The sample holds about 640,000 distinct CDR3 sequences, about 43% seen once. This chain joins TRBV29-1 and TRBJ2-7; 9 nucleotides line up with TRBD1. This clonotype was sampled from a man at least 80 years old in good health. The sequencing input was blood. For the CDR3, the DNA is TGCAGCGTAGGCAAGGTGGGGACAGGGAGGAACGAGCAGTACTTC. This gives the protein CSVGKVGTGRNEQYF.